Given below is one T cell receptor (beta chain) in context. Per the original data handling: Amplification of reference gene primers was used by the study to estimate nucleated cell counts. Generated by immunoSEQ multiplex PCR, the TCRdb table keeps only in-frame clones and is missing some. V, J and clone size were drawn from that table, and D and trimming were deduced from the DNA. The sample consists of fewer than 300,000 clones, 85% to 90% of them appearing once. Germline V gene lookup returns CDR1 SEHNR and CDR2 FQNEAQ (reference sequence). The CDR3 consists of 15 residues. Trimming removed 4 bases from V and 1 base from J; junction bases left unmatched: 7. The data derive from a study of blood T cell repertoires in COVID-19. As for the study in general: The United States, Italy and Spain were the sources of the acute and convalescent COVID-19 samples. Sample material is recorded as cDNA or gDNA derived from T cells, B-cell-depleted T cells, or PBMCs.

The sequence came from a man aged 30 to 39 with acute or convalescent COVID-19. Material for sequencing was peripheral blood. J is TRBJ2-7 and V is TRBV7-9; 7 bases match TRBD1. In DNA form, the CDR3 reads TGTGCCAGCAGCTCAGTCCAGACAGGGTCCTACGAGCAGTACTTC. It yields the protein CASSSVQTGSYEQYF.